This TCR beta chain was found in a study of CD8+ T cells in alopecia areata. The overall study: A 6-month off-drug phase came after tofacitinib, which had lasted 6 to 18 months.

Study findings and constraints: Alopecia totalis/universalis scalp especially showed more expanded CD8+ clones than normal scalp.

The authors extracted RNA and reverse transcribed it into cDNA as the sequencing template. The table came from immunoSEQ multiplex PCR; TCRdb's copy has only in-frame clones and leaves some out. The sample shows around 180,000 clones, 60% of them seen only once. Concerning this clone itself: Its antigen remains unidentified.

Treatment in this sample: oral pan-JAK inhibitor, 5-10 mg twice daily. The study team obtained lesional scalp punch biopsies and peripheral blood from alopecia areata patients. J lost 3 bases, V lost 6 bases, and 3 bases had no gene match. Germline V gene lookup returns CDR1 SQVTM and CDR2 ANQGSEA. CDR3 size: 12 residues. J is TRBJ2-7 and V is TRBV29-1; 9 bases are a match to TRBD1. The receptor's source is a human donor with alopecia areata. The sample here was CD4+ T cells sorted from blood, taken at week 24, from a patient treated with tofacitinib. CDR3: CSVGTGIYEQYF. CDR3 coding DNA: TGCAGCGTCGGGACAGGGATCTACGAGCAGTACTTC.